This passage covers 20 T cell receptor beta chains from one sample sequenced in a study of patients and donors after allogeneic stem cell transplantation. Using its own MiXCR run on the RT-PCR reads, TCRdb lists one record per CDR3 protein. The sample contains around 82,000 distinct CDR3 sequences, roughly 4.9% of which appear only once. Sequenced sample: blood, either unsorted or a sorted T cell fraction (not recorded which). Receptor source: a human donor who was either an allogeneic HSCT recipient or a stem cell or donor lymphocyte infusion donor (not recorded which). It is not recorded whose cells these are; they may come from a transplant donor.

This clonotype was picked up a small number of times. The V and J genes are TRBV5-4 and TRBJ2-1; 10 positions agree with TRBD2. V lost 0 bases to trimming and J lost 5 bases; unmatched junction nucleotides: 2. Germline CDR1 SGHNT, CDR2 YYREEE (reference sequence). The CDR3 is 15 amino acids. The CDR3, as DNA: TGTGCCAGCAGCTTGGTAGGACTAGCGGACAATGAGCAGTTCTTC. This codes for CASSLVGLADNEQFF.

This clonotype was counted between two and nine times. This chain joins TRBV3-1 and TRBJ2-5; TRBD1 matches 8 bases. The CDR3 length is 13 residues. CDR1 is LGHDT and CDR2 is YNNKEL in the germline V gene (reference sequence). J gave up 5 bases and V 1 base, and 0 bases lay outside the gene matches. CDR3 coding DNA: TGTGCCAGCAGCCAAGGACAGGGGGAGACCCAGTACTTC. Its translation: CASSQGQGETQYF.

This clonotype was recorded at least ten times. The chain is built from TRBV11-1 and TRBJ2-1; 8 bases match TRBD2. CDR3 length: 19 residues. Germline values: CDR1 SGHAT, CDR2 FQDESV (reference sequence). V was clipped by 1 base and J by 2 bases; unmatched bases: 13. In DNA, the CDR3 is TGTGCCAGCAGCTTAGTCAGGTTCCGGACTAGCTTTACCTACAATGAGCAGTTCTTC. Residues: CASSLVRFRTSFTYNEQFF.

This clonotype was found many times. The CDR3, as DNA: TGCAGTGCTAGCGCGACAGGGCCCCAAGAGACCCAGTACTTC. It specifies CSASATGPQETQYF. The chain employs TRBV20-1 and TRBJ2-5; 7 positions agree with TRBD1. The CDR3 contains 14 residues. V lost 3 bases, J lost 1 base, and 5 bases stayed unmatched. The germline V gene encodes CDR1 DFQATT and CDR2 SNEGSKA (reference sequence).

This clonotype was seen many times. The chain links TRBV7-2 to TRBJ2-3; the D gene is possibly TRBD2 (5 bases). The CDR3 length is 17 residues. Germline CDR1 SGHTA, CDR2 FQGNSA. V gave up 2 bases and J gave up 2 bases, with 17 bases separating them. As DNA, the CDR3 is TGTGCCAGCAGCTTAAGTCGGGCGGGTTACTTCACAGATACGCAGTATTTT. Residues: CASSLSRAGYFTDTQYF.

This clonotype was observed many times. This sequence joins TRBV4-1 and TRBJ2-1, with 7 bases identical to TRBD2. The CDR3 runs to 12 residues. With V trimmed by 2 bases and J by 10 bases, 2 bases remained unmatched. Germline V lookup: CDR1 MGHRA, CDR2 YSYEKL. CDR3 loop: CASSQRSGEQFF. DNA of the CDR3: TGCGCCAGCAGCCAACGTAGCGGGGAGCAGTTCTTC.

There are many counts of this clonotype. The chain links TRBV5-5 to TRBJ2-2; 12 positions match TRBD1. The CDR3 loop spans 17 amino acids. Germline CDR1 and CDR2: SGHKS and YYEKEE (reference sequence). Losses at the gene ends were 3 bases for V and 5 bases for J; bases not matched to a gene: 8. CDR3 protein: CASSSPGQGAQTGELFF. In DNA form, the CDR3 reads TGTGCCAGCAGCTCTCCGGGACAGGGGGCCCAAACCGGGGAGCTGTTTTTT.

This clonotype was detected many times. The chain is built from TRBV3-1 and TRBJ2-5; D is perhaps TRBD2 (6 bases). The V gene lost 3 bases and the J gene lost 5 bases, with 22 bases spanning the gap. CDR1 is LGHDT, CDR2 YNNKEL, per germline (reference sequence). This CDR3 comprises 17 residues. As DNA, the CDR3 is TGTGCCAGCAGCCACACCGGGGGACTCCGAAGCAGGGAGACCCAGTACTTC. It yields the protein CASSHTGGLRSRETQYF.

This clonotype was counted many times. The rearrangement joins TRBV28 to TRBJ2-2; 8 bases fit TRBD2. Germline V gives CDR1 MDHEN, CDR2 SYDVKM. This CDR3 region has 15 residues. V was clipped by 5 bases and J by 6 bases; unmatched bases: 8. The CDR3, as DNA: TGTGCCAGCAGTCCGATGACTAGCGTTTCCGGGGAGCTGTTTTTT. Amino acids: CASSPMTSVSGELFF.

Many counts were recorded for this clonotype. The chain couples TRBV5-1 to TRBJ2-3; D is possibly TRBD1 (7 bases). Germline CDR1 and CDR2: SGHRS and YFSETQ. V shed 2 bases and J shed 4 bases, with 14 bases lying between them. This CDR3 is 15 amino acids long. CDR3 amino acids: CASSFQGGAADTQYF. CDR3 DNA: TGCGCCAGCAGCTTCCAGGGGGGCGCGGCAGATACGCAGTATTTT. The full variable domain, its missing parts supplied by reference TRBV5-1 and TRBJ2-3, is KAGVTQTPRYLIKTRGQQVTLSCSPISGHRSVSWYQQTPGQGLQFLFEYFSETQRNKGNFPGRFSGRQFSNSRSEMNVSTLELGDSALYLCASSFQGGAADTQYFGPGTRLTVL.

This clonotype was seen repeatedly, ten times or more. The CDR3 here is CASSPYPRTGRQETQYF. Written as DNA, the CDR3 is TGTGCCAGCAGCCCTTATCCCCGGACAGGGAGACAAGAGACCCAGTACTTC. The chain has TRBV13 and TRBJ2-5; 8 bases map to TRBD1. This CDR3 comprises 17 residues. V dropped 5 bases and J dropped 2; count of bases not matched to a gene: 13. The germline V gene has CDR1 PRHDT and CDR2 FYEKMQ (reference sequence).

This clonotype showed up many times. The rearrangement links TRBV28 to TRBJ1-4, with 12 bases identical to TRBD1. Germline lookup yields CDR1 MDHEN and CDR2 SYDVKM. After removal of 6 bases from V and 17 bases from J, the junction contained 10 bases not matched to a gene. This CDR3 comprises 13 residues. The CDR3 loop is CASRGDRGHPGFF. For the CDR3, the DNA is TGTGCCAGCAGGGGGGACAGGGGGCACCCGGGTTTTTTT. Looking up the rest from reference TRBV28 and TRBJ1-4 gives the full variable domain: DVKVTQSSRYLVKRTGEKVFLECVQDMDHENMFWYRQDPGLGLRLIYFSYDVKMKEKGDIPEGYSVSREKKERFSLILESASTNQTSMYLCASRGDRGHPGFFGSGTQLSVL.

Many counts were recorded for this clonotype. The rearrangement uses TRBV5-1 and TRBJ1-4, with no clear D. Looked up from germline, CDR1 is SGHRS and CDR2 is YFSETQ. The ends were cut back, 0 bases at V and 3 bases at J, with 9 bases in the middle. CDR3 size: 15 residues. The CDR3 loop reads CASSLDGRPNEKLFF. The DNA of the CDR3 is TGCGCCAGCAGCTTGGATGGCAGACCTAATGAAAAACTGTTTTTT.

This clonotype appeared many times. The rearrangement uses TRBV28 and TRBJ2-6, with D tentatively TRBD1 or TRBD2 (5 bases each). The germline V gene encodes CDR1 MDHEN and CDR2 SYDVKM. Deletions cut 6 bases from V and 2 bases from J, with 17 bases between. CDR3 length equals 17 residues. CDR3 sequence: CASSSFGDPTGANVLTF. CDR3 DNA: TGTGCCAGCAGCTCATTCGGGGACCCGACTGGGGCCAACGTCCTGACTTTC.

This chain connects TRBV5-4 to TRBJ1-1, with 12 bases aligning to TRBD1. This CDR3 contains 16 residues. The ends lost 4 bases at V and 5 bases at J; junction bases unmatched: 9. Germline CDR1 is SGHNT and CDR2 is YYREEE (reference sequence). CDR3 amino acids: CASSAGTGGVGTEAFF. CDR3 in DNA: TGTGCCAGCAGCGCCGGGACAGGGGGCGTAGGGACTGAAGCTTTCTTT.

The table lists this clonotype with many counts. The chain is built from TRBV5-1 and TRBJ2-7; 7 bases match TRBD1. The CDR3 sequence is 13 residues long. Germline CDR1 SGHRS, CDR2 YFSETQ. V trimming: 4 bases; J trimming: 3 bases; junction bases outside the gene matches: 4. CDR3 loop: CASSRGTDYEQYF. The DNA for the CDR3 is TGCGCCAGCAGCCGAGGGACAGACTACGAGCAGTACTTC.

This clonotype was found many times. The V gene is TRBV6-1, the J gene TRBJ2-2; either TRBD1 or TRBD2 may supply D (5 bases each). Germline V CDR1 and CDR2: MNHNS, SASEGT. V was clipped by 6 bases and J by 0 bases, with 8 bases between them. The CDR3 spans 14 residues. The CDR3 DNA is TGTGCCAGCAGCGGGGCGGCGAACACCGGGGAGCTGTTTTTT. Residues: CASSGAANTGELFF.

This clonotype was seen repeatedly, ten times or more. The V and J genes are TRBV10-2 and TRBJ2-5; D is undetermined. The CDR3 runs to 13 residues. Between the trimmed V and J ends, which lost 6 bases and 5 bases, there was a span of 13 bases. Germline CDR1 and CDR2: WSHSY and SAAADI. CDR3 amino acids: CASRGSRRETQYF. The CDR3 DNA reads TGCGCCAGCAGGGGTTCCCGGCGGGAGACCCAGTACTTC.

This clonotype showed up many times. The rearrangement uses TRBV28 and TRBJ1-2; D not certain. V lost 5 bases and J 7 bases, leaving 11 bases between the germline ends. From germline, CDR1 is MDHEN and CDR2 SYDVKM. The CDR3 sequence is 12 residues long. The CDR3 reads CASSRDPSGYTF. Here the CDR3 DNA reads TGTGCCAGCAGTCGAGACCCTTCTGGCTACACCTTC.

Ten or more counts support this clonotype. This chain connects TRBV21-1 to TRBJ2-1; whether TRBD2, the table's D call, matches the DNA was not checked. TRBV21-1 is described as a pseudogene. The CDR3 has 14 residues. The CDR3 spells CASSKKRARDEQFF. The CDR3 DNA follows: TGTGCCAGCAGCAAAAAACGGGCTAGGGATGAGCAGTTCTTC.